The rows below give T cell receptor beta chains drawn from one sample of a study of T-cell reconstitution after alpha-beta-depleted transplantation in children. TCRdb analysed the PCR reads with MiXCR anew, one entry per CDR3 protein. The sample includes fewer than 550,000 distinct CDR3 sequences, roughly an eighth of them seen just once. The sequenced sample was PBMCs, mostly from graft donor cells, obtained 180 days after TCRalphabeta/CD19-depleted stem cell transplant. The receptors originated from a female patient between 2 and 10 years old who had a stem cell transplant for aplastic anemia, so the T cells may come from the graft donor. The CDR3 runs from the conserved cysteine through the conserved F or W. Each record gives: J gene, V gene, D gene, clone size, CDR3 protein, CDR3 DNA. A D gene is named only where the DNA matches it firmly. A row's size may be missing; if present it is once, few, many or a size class.

j_call: TRBJ1-5
v_call: TRBV20-1
d_call: .
clone_size: many
cdr3_aa: CSASRDSNQPQHF
cdr3_nt: TGCAGTGCTAGTAGGGATAGCAATCAGCCCCAGCATTTT

j_call: TRBJ1-6
v_call: TRBV5-5
d_call: TRBD1
clone_size: many
cdr3_aa: CASSKDRRNSPLHF
cdr3_nt: TGTGCCAGCAGCAAGGACAGGCGGAATTCACCCCTCCACTTT

j_call: TRBJ2-1
v_call: TRBV7-9
d_call: TRBD2
clone_size: .
cdr3_aa: CASSLGGRAYEQFF
cdr3_nt: TGTGCCAGCAGCTTAGGCGGGAGGGCCTATGAGCAGTTCTTC

j_call: TRBJ2-7
v_call: TRBV7-9
d_call: .
clone_size: .
cdr3_aa: CASSLGAGHEQYF
cdr3_nt: TGTGCCAGCAGCTTAGGGGCCGGCCACGAGCAGTACTTC

j_call: TRBJ2-1
v_call: TRBV20-1
d_call: TRBD2
clone_size: .
cdr3_aa: CSARASGGGYLYNEQFF
cdr3_nt: TGCAGTGCTAGAGCAAGCGGGGGGGGCTATTTATACAATGAGCAGTTCTTC

j_call: TRBJ1-6
v_call: TRBV7-8
d_call: .
clone_size: .
cdr3_aa: CASSVGDAYNSPLHF
cdr3_nt: TGTGCCAGCAGCGTAGGGGACGCCTATAATTCACCCCTCCACTTT

j_call: TRBJ2-7
v_call: TRBV20-1
d_call: .
clone_size: few
cdr3_aa: CSARARAGVSYEQYF
cdr3_nt: TGCAGTGCTAGAGCGAGGGCAGGGGTTTCCTACGAGCAGTACTTC

j_call: TRBJ2-1
v_call: TRBV9
d_call: TRBD2
clone_size: .
cdr3_aa: CASSYGLGAYNEQFF
cdr3_nt: TGTGCCAGCAGTTATGGACTAGGGGCCTACAATGAGCAGTTCTTC

j_call: TRBJ2-7
v_call: TRBV20-1
d_call: TRBD2
clone_size: many
cdr3_aa: CSARPLAGVGGAYEQYF
cdr3_nt: TGCAGTGCTAGACCCCTAGCGGGGGTTGGGGGGGCCTACGAGCAGTACTTC

j_call: TRBJ2-3
v_call: TRBV29-1
d_call: .
clone_size: .
cdr3_aa: CSVDAGPHATQYF
cdr3_nt: TGCAGCGTTGACGCGGGCCCTCATGCTACGCAGTATTTT

j_call: TRBJ2-7
v_call: TRBV6-2/TRBV6-3
d_call: .
clone_size: once
cdr3_aa: CASSYSQWGEQYF
cdr3_nt: TGTGCCAGCAGTTACTCCCAGTGGGGCGAGCAGTACTTC

j_call: TRBJ2-5
v_call: TRBV12-3/TRBV12-4
d_call: TRBD2
clone_size: many
cdr3_aa: CASSPSASGSSGTQYF
cdr3_nt: TGTGCCAGCAGTCCTTCGGCTAGCGGATCGTCCGGGACCCAGTACTTC

j_call: TRBJ2-6
v_call: TRBV5-1
d_call: .
clone_size: .
cdr3_aa: CASSCGHPLHSGANVLTF
cdr3_nt: TGCGCCAGCAGCTGCGGACACCCGCTTCACTCTGGGGCCAACGTCCTGACTTTC

j_call: TRBJ2-3
v_call: TRBV5-1
d_call: .
clone_size: few
cdr3_aa: CASSPGDGGSTDTQYF
cdr3_nt: TGCGCCAGCAGCCCGGGGGATGGCGGGAGCACAGATACGCAGTATTTT

j_call: TRBJ2-1
v_call: TRBV20-1
d_call: TRBD2
clone_size: many
cdr3_aa: CSARDVGGRGENEQFF
cdr3_nt: TGCAGTGCTAGAGATGTGGGCGGGAGGGGGGAAAATGAGCAGTTCTTC

j_call: TRBJ2-1
v_call: TRBV28
d_call: TRBD2
clone_size: .
cdr3_aa: CASSLAGAFSEQFF
cdr3_nt: TGTGCCAGCAGTCTAGCGGGAGCGTTTAGTGAGCAGTTCTTC

j_call: TRBJ2-4
v_call: TRBV20-1
d_call: .
clone_size: few
cdr3_aa: CSASGGAKNSQYF
cdr3_nt: TGCAGTGCTAGCGGGGGAGCCAAAAACAGTCAGTACTTC

j_call: TRBJ2-3
v_call: TRBV24-1
d_call: TRBD2
clone_size: few
cdr3_aa: CATSDLTSGRSTQYF
cdr3_nt: TGTGCCACCAGTGACCTCACTAGCGGGAGATCAACGCAGTATTTT

j_call: TRBJ1-1
v_call: TRBV4-1
d_call: .
clone_size: .
cdr3_aa: CASSLIPPSGRGAEAFF
cdr3_nt: TGCGCCAGCAGCCTTATACCGCCGTCAGGGAGGGGTGCTGAAGCTTTCTTT

j_call: TRBJ2-5
v_call: TRBV7-2
d_call: TRBD2
clone_size: .
cdr3_aa: CASSPSLAGRETQYF
cdr3_nt: TGTGCCAGCAGCCCCTCCCTAGCGGGAAGAGAGACCCAGTACTTC

j_call: TRBJ2-3
v_call: TRBV20-1
d_call: TRBD1
clone_size: .
cdr3_aa: CSATAPLRTGQGTDTQYF
cdr3_nt: TGCAGTGCGACCGCCCCCCTGCGGACAGGGCAAGGCACAGATACGCAGTATTTT

j_call: TRBJ2-1
v_call: TRBV4-1
d_call: .
clone_size: .
cdr3_aa: CASSQVSSLDEQFF
cdr3_nt: TGCGCCAGCAGCCAAGTTTCATCCTTGGATGAGCAGTTCTTC

j_call: TRBJ2-4
v_call: TRBV7-2
d_call: .
clone_size: .
cdr3_aa: CASSPGGLGKNIQYF
cdr3_nt: TGTGCCAGCAGCCCGGGCGGCCTAGGCAAAAACATTCAGTACTTC

j_call: TRBJ1-5
v_call: TRBV12-3/TRBV12-4
d_call: .
clone_size: many
cdr3_aa: CASSFVGGGNQPQHF
cdr3_nt: TGTGCCAGCAGTTTTGTAGGGGGTGGAAATCAGCCCCAGCATTTT

j_call: TRBJ2-7
v_call: TRBV5-1
d_call: TRBD1
clone_size: .
cdr3_aa: CASSLSQGPPYEQYF
cdr3_nt: TGCGCCAGCAGCTTGTCACAGGGGCCCCCCTACGAGCAGTACTTC

j_call: TRBJ2-5
v_call: TRBV20-1
d_call: TRBD1
clone_size: .
cdr3_aa: CSARDGRGLVGTQYF
cdr3_nt: TGCAGTGCTAGAGATGGTAGGGGGCTAGTCGGGACCCAGTACTTC

j_call: TRBJ2-7
v_call: TRBV2
d_call: .
clone_size: many
cdr3_aa: CASQTGVYEQYF
cdr3_nt: TGTGCCAGCCAGACAGGAGTCTACGAGCAGTACTTC

j_call: TRBJ2-5
v_call: TRBV12-3/TRBV12-4
d_call: .
clone_size: few
cdr3_aa: CASSSLSAAVETQYF
cdr3_nt: TGTGCCAGCAGTTCCCTGTCGGCAGCGGTAGAGACCCAGTACTTC

j_call: TRBJ1-4
v_call: TRBV18
d_call: TRBD1
clone_size: .
cdr3_aa: CASSPLRGLSDEKLFF
cdr3_nt: TGTGCCAGCTCACCCCTAAGGGGGCTATCCGATGAAAAACTGTTTTTT